This entry describes one T cell receptor beta chain. The antigen remains unidentified. This was the immunoSEQ v3 assay. Survey-level samples got 1.5 million to 2 million read pairs; deep-level samples got about 5-6 million. Data came from immunoSEQ multiplex PCR; TCRdb stores just in-frame clones and leaves some out. The repertoire holds around 100,000 clones, with about 71% as singletons. The V gene lost 0 bases and the J gene lost 3 bases, with 3 bases spanning the gap. Germline CDR1 reads KGHDR; CDR2 reads SFDVKD. The CDR3 sequence is 13 residues long. The data stem from a study of TIL therapy for anti-PD-1-resistant metastatic lung cancer. Study-wide background: Tumors carried a median roughly 1.6 non-synonymous mutations per megabase. Study results and limitations: Many TIL product clones were absent from baseline tumor, suggesting clonal contraction.

Time point described: pre-treatment sample, taken before nivolumab and TIL therapy. The tumor samples were excised metastases, mostly pleural nodules or supraclavicular lymph nodes. Patients were adults with stage 4 NSCLC. Specimen: tumor tissue, collected at baseline. This TCR derives from a person between 30 and 80 years old with non-small cell lung cancer. The chain has TRBV24-1 and TRBJ2-3, with unresolved D. In nucleotides, the CDR3 is TGTGCCACCAGTGATTTGGAAACAGATACGCAGTATTTT. Its protein product is CATSDLETDTQYF.